The next 27 T cell receptor beta chains were all read from a single sample in a study of shared clonotypes between healthy human individuals. The data were produced by immunoSEQ multiplex PCR, yet TCRdb's version contains in-frame clones alone and is incomplete. The sample holds some 1.5 million clones, roughly 98% seen once. The specimen sequenced was naive CD4+ T cells sorted from blood. Subset described: CD45RA+ positively selected. The origin of the receptors is a man under 40 in good health.

V and J are TRBV5-4 and TRBJ1-1, with 7 positions matching TRBD1. Trimming at V came to 4 bases and at J to 2 bases, leaving 2 bases not matched to a gene. CDR1 and CDR2 from the germline V gene are SGHNT and YYREEE (reference sequence). The CDR3 sequence is 13 residues long. CDR3 nucleotides: TGTGCCAGCAGCGGGGACAGAAACACTGAAGCTTTCTTT. Its translation: CASSGDRNTEAFF. The full variable domain, completed using reference TRBV5-4 and TRBJ1-1, is ETGVTQSPTHLIKTRGQQVTLRCSSQSGHNTVSWYQQALGQGPQFIFQYYREEENGRGNFPPRFSGLQFPNYSSELNVNALELDDSALYLCASSGDRNTEAFFGQGTRLTVV.

The chain links TRBV21-1 to TRBJ2-7; the table's D call of TRBD1 was not tested on the DNA. TRBV21-1 is a pseudogene locus. This CDR3 region has 12 residues. The CDR3 nucleotides are TGTGCCACGCGGGACAGGTCCTACGAGCAGTACTTC. Protein sequence: CATRDRSYEQYF.

This chain uses TRBV5-4 with TRBJ2-7; 14 bases are shared with TRBD2. The germline V gene encodes CDR1 SGHNT and CDR2 YYREEE (reference sequence). V shed 3 bases and J 3 bases; nucleotides not matched to a gene: 2. The CDR3 is 15 residues long. The CDR3 coding sequence is TGTGCCAGCAGCTCGGGACTAGCGGGAGTCTACGAGCAGTACTTC. It is translated as CASSSGLAGVYEQYF.

This clone was seen just once. The V gene is TRBV18, the J gene TRBJ1-1, with TRBD1 identical over 8 bases. This CDR3 comprises 16 residues. V dropped 3 bases and J dropped 2; count of bases not matched to a gene: 8. CDR1 is KGHSH, CDR2 LQKENI, per germline. The CDR3 loop is CASSPRQGLVNTEAFF. The CDR3 region has the DNA TGTGCCAGCTCACCCCGACAGGGGCTCGTCAACACTGAAGCTTTCTTT.

The chain has TRBV10-1 and TRBJ1-2; TRBD1 aligns across 7 bases. With 9 bases clipped from V and 8 bases from J, the junction kept 21 bases outside the gene matches. The CDR3 has 16 amino acids. Germline V gene data show CDR1 as WNHNN and CDR2 as SYGVQD (reference sequence). The CDR3, as DNA: TGCGCCAGTACAATAATGGAGACAGGGTCGGTGAGGGGCTACACCTTC. Residues: CASTIMETGSVRGYTF.

This CDR3 is CASSSGQGSSYEQYF. In nucleotides, the CDR3 is TGTGCCAGCAGCTCGGGACAGGGGAGCTCCTACGAGCAGTACTTC. The rearrangement uses TRBV5-4 and TRBJ2-7; TRBD1 matches 10 bases. CDR1 and CDR2 from the germline V gene are SGHNT and YYREEE (reference sequence). After removal of 3 bases from V and 0 bases from J, the junction contained 3 bases not matched to a gene. The CDR3 contains 15 residues. The full variable domain, rest sourced from reference TRBV5-4 and TRBJ2-7, is ETGVTQSPTHLIKTRGQQVTLRCSSQSGHNTVSWYQQALGQGPQFIFQYYREEENGRGNFPPRFSGLQFPNYSSELNVNALELDDSALYLCASSSGQGSSYEQYFGPGTRLTVT.

V usage is TRBV29-1 and J usage is TRBJ2-5; 7 bases are shared with TRBD1. This CDR3 comprises 13 residues. Looked up from germline, CDR1 is SQVTM and CDR2 is ANQGSEA. V lost 7 bases to trimming and J lost 4 bases; unmatched junction nucleotides: 9. The CDR3: CSAADRSLETQYF. The CDR3 region has the DNA TGCAGCGCAGCGGACAGGAGCCTAGAGACCCAGTACTTC.

This clone occurred once. V gene TRBV11-2 combines with J gene TRBJ2-1; 8 bases are shared with TRBD2. CDR1 and CDR2 (germline): SGHAT, FQNNGV. The trim removed 8 bases at V and 2 bases at J, leaving 8 bases unmatched. The CDR3 has 15 residues. In DNA, the CDR3 is TGTGCCAGCGCTGAAGCGGGGGTCCCCTACAATGAGCAGTTCTTC. Protein product: CASAEAGVPYNEQFF.

The CDR3 spells CAWSLGRSAFNEQFF. CDR3 in DNA: TGTGCCTGGAGTCTTGGTCGGAGCGCATTCAATGAGCAGTTCTTC. The rearrangement uses TRBV30 and TRBJ2-1; D call uncertain. The CDR3 is 15 amino acids. Per germline, CDR1 GTSNPN and CDR2 SVGIG (reference sequence). Deletions cut 2 bases from V and 6 bases from J, with 17 bases between.

This chain links TRBV29-1 with TRBJ2-1; 11 nucleotides line up with TRBD2. Germline V CDR1 and CDR2: SQVTM, ANQGSEA. The CDR3 contains 17 residues. V gave up 5 bases and J gave up 0 bases; unmatched junction bases: 9. CDR3 loop: CSVHGGTSGLSYNEQFF. The CDR3 DNA is TGCAGCGTTCACGGAGGGACTAGCGGACTCTCCTACAATGAGCAGTTCTTC.

The rearrangement links TRBV29-1 to TRBJ2-5, with D possibly being TRBD1 or TRBD2 (5 bases each). Trimming took off 4 bases at V and 2 bases at J, with 14 bases between the two ends. This CDR3 comprises 14 residues. CDR1 is SQVTM, CDR2 ANQGSEA, per germline. DNA for the CDR3: TGCAGCGTTGGGAGGACCGGGACGCAAGAGACCCAGTACTTC. It codes for CSVGRTGTQETQYF. Drawing the rest from reference TRBV29-1 and TRBJ2-5, the complete variable domain is SAVISQKPSRDICQRGTSLTIQCQVDSQVTMMFWYRQQPGQSLTLIATANQGSEATYESGFVIDKFPISRPNLTFSTLTVSNMSPEDSSIYLCSVGRTGTQETQYFGPGTRLLVL.

V usage is TRBV11-2 and J usage is TRBJ2-3; 8 bases line up with TRBD2. Germline loops: CDR1 SGHAT, CDR2 FQNNGV. The CDR3 sequence is 16 residues long. Germline trimming cut 8 bases from V and 2 bases from J; bases unmatched to any gene: 12. The CDR3 sequence is CASVELAGKNTDTQYF. The CDR3 DNA sequence: TGTGCCAGCGTTGAATTAGCGGGAAAGAACACAGATACGCAGTATTTT. Complete variable domain (other parts from reference TRBV11-2 and TRBJ2-3): EAGVAQSPRYKIIEKRQSVAFWCNPISGHATLYWYQQILGQGPKLLIQFQNNGVVDDSQLPKDRFSAERLKGVDSTLKIQPAKLEDSAVYLCASVELAGKNTDTQYFGPGTRLTVL.

This chain connects TRBV9 to TRBJ2-1; the D is unclear. Germline lookup yields CDR1 SGDLS and CDR2 YYNGEE. The CDR3 has 13 amino acids. V lost 0 bases and J 6 bases, leaving 7 bases between the germline ends. The CDR3 DNA reads TGTGCCAGCAGCGTAGCTGCGCTCAATGAGCAGTTCTTC. Encoded protein: CASSVAALNEQFF.

V is TRBV18 and J is TRBJ2-4; unclear D gene. The germline V gene has CDR1 KGHSH and CDR2 LQKENI. The CDR3 loop spans 15 amino acids. Trimming pared 1 base from V and 10 bases from J, leaving 17 bases between. The CDR3 region is CASSPLKIADVIQYF. In nucleotides, the CDR3 is TGTGCCAGCTCACCACTAAAAATTGCCGACGTGATTCAGTACTTC.

V usage is TRBV4-3 and J usage is TRBJ2-7; 7 bases map to TRBD2. The V gene's germline CDR1 is LGHNA and CDR2 YSLEER. CDR3 length: 15 residues. The trim removed 0 bases at V and 0 bases at J, leaving 2 bases unmatched. The CDR3 here is CASSQEPSGSYEQYF. CDR3 bases: TGCGCCAGCAGCCAAGAACCTAGCGGCTCCTACGAGCAGTACTTC.

The chain employs TRBV2 and TRBJ2-5; 7 positions match TRBD1. The CDR3 spans 12 residues. The ends lost 8 bases at V and 5 bases at J; junction bases unmatched: 5. Germline V gives CDR1 SNHLY, CDR2 FYNNEI. The CDR3 here is CASHRGGETQYF. The CDR3 DNA is TGTGCCAGCCACAGGGGCGGGGAGACCCAGTACTTC.

The V gene is TRBV7-8, the J gene TRBJ2-7; D may match TRBD1 or TRBD2 (5 bases each). This CDR3 spans 14 amino acids. The V end lost 2 bases, the J end lost 1 base, and 9 bases lay between the germline ends. Germline loops: CDR1 SGHVS, CDR2 FQNEAQ. CDR3 sequence: CASSLRGLSYEQYF. Here the CDR3 DNA reads TGTGCCAGCAGCTTACGGGGCCTATCCTACGAGCAGTACTTC.

The rearrangement joins TRBV5-4 to TRBJ2-2; the D gene is possibly TRBD1 (6 bases). Germline-derived CDR1 and CDR2 are SGHNT and YYREEE (reference sequence). There are 17 residues in the CDR3. Trimming removed 7 bases at V and 0 bases at J, with 19 bases between. Here the CDR3 DNA reads TGTGCCAGCGGTATTACTCTGGGGGCCGCGAACACCGGGGAGCTGTTTTTT. Its translation: CASGITLGAANTGELFF. Filled out from reference TRBV5-4 and TRBJ2-2, the complete variable domain reads ETGVTQSPTHLIKTRGQQVTLRCSSQSGHNTVSWYQQALGQGPQFIFQYYREEENGRGNFPPRFSGLQFPNYSSELNVNALELDDSALYLCASGITLGAANTGELFFGEGSRLTVL.

Comment on this clone: The sample carries other DNA sequences with the same CDR3. The V and J genes are TRBV18 and TRBJ1-1; D possibly corresponds to TRBD1 (5 bases). The CDR3 covers 14 residues. The V and J ends lost 1 base and 5 bases respectively, with 11 bases between them. Per the germline V gene, CDR1 is KGHSH and CDR2 is LQKENI. As DNA, the CDR3 is TGTGCCAGCTCACCACAGGGGAGAGGGACTGAAGCTTTCTTT. Residues: CASSPQGRGTEAFF.

V usage is TRBV4-1 and J usage is TRBJ2-5, with D hard to call. Germline CDR1 MGHRA, CDR2 YSYEKL. There are 14 residues in the CDR3. V was trimmed by 0 bases and J by 5 bases, leaving 10 bases between them. The CDR3 DNA reads as TGCGCCAGCAGCCAAGAAGGAGTTTGGGAGACCCAGTACTTC. Translation gives CASSQEGVWETQYF.

This chain links TRBV5-1 with TRBJ2-7, with 11 bases that match TRBD2. Trimming at V came to 0 bases and at J to 8 bases, leaving 7 bases not matched to a gene. There are 15 residues in the CDR3. Germline CDR1 is SGHRS and CDR2 is YFSETQ. CDR3 DNA sequence: TGCGCCAGCAGCTTGGCCGGGACTAGCGGAAGCCAGCAGTACTTC. Amino acid sequence: CASSLAGTSGSQQYF.

This clone was observed once. This chain uses TRBV29-1 with TRBJ2-2, with 8 bases identical to TRBD2. CDR3 length: 14 residues. Germline V gives CDR1 SQVTM, CDR2 ANQGSEA. Losses at the gene ends were 7 bases for V and 7 bases for J; bases not matched to a gene: 11. CDR3 DNA sequence: TGCAGCGGTTCCCAGCGGGAGTTTGGCGGGGAGCTGTTTTTT. This translates into CSGSQREFGGELFF.

The genes are TRBV7-9 and TRBJ1-5, with 9 bases lining up with TRBD1. This CDR3 region has 15 residues. CDR1 and CDR2 from the germline V gene are SEHNR and FQNEAQ (reference sequence). Unmatched junction bases numbered 2, after V lost 1 base and J lost 4 bases. CDR3 nucleotide sequence: TGTGCCAGCAGCTTAGGGGGGACAGGGAATCAGCCCCAGCATTTT. Residues: CASSLGGTGNQPQHF.

This clone was seen just once. This chain connects TRBV29-1 to TRBJ2-6; 9 nucleotides match TRBD1. The V gene end was trimmed by 1 base and the J gene end by 0 bases; junction bases not matched to a gene: 1. CDR1 is SQVTM and CDR2 is ANQGSEA in the germline V gene. The CDR3 has 16 amino acids. The CDR3 DNA is TGCAGCGTTGAAGGGGACAGGGCCTCTGGGGCCAACGTCCTGACTTTC. It yields the protein CSVEGDRASGANVLTF.

The V and J genes are TRBV5-1 and TRBJ2-1; 9 bases agree with TRBD2. The V gene's germline CDR1 is SGHRS and CDR2 YFSETQ. V lost 4 bases, J lost 5 bases, and 7 bases stayed unmatched. The length of the CDR3 is 15 residues. CDR3 coding DNA: TGCGCCAGCAGCGTGGGTAGCGGGGGACACAATGAGCAGTTCTTC. Translated, it gives CASSVGSGGHNEQFF.

Concerning this clone: The same CDR3 also results from other DNA sequences found in this sample. The rearrangement uses TRBV28 and TRBJ2-7; D not certain. Trimming cost V 8 bases and J 1 base, with 6 bases left between them. The CDR3 is 11 amino acids. The V gene's germline CDR1 is MDHEN and CDR2 SYDVKM. The CDR3 DNA reads TGTGCCAGCGGGGTATCCTACGAGCAGTACTTC. Residues: CASGVSYEQYF.

The chain uses TRBV9 and TRBJ2-7; D remains ambiguous. This CDR3 spans 14 amino acids. The germline gives CDR1 SGDLS, CDR2 YYNGEE. The V gene lost 4 bases and the J gene lost 1 base, with 12 bases spanning the gap. The CDR3 DNA reads as TGTGCCAGCAGCCCCATGGGTGTTTCCTACGAGCAGTACTTC. It is translated as CASSPMGVSYEQYF.